The 32 T cell receptor beta chains below were found in one sample sequenced in a study of T cells in Graves' hyperthyroidism and ophthalmopathy. Amplified TCR beta CDR3 regions came from RNA transcripts. Researchers ran a first-round RT-PCR on the TCR CDR3 using the HTBI primer set. TCRdb fed the multiplex PCR reads into MiXCR, producing one record per CDR3 protein. Of under 300,000 distinct CDR3 sequences listed, roughly 15% are singletons. The specimen was blood. The receptors were gathered from a woman aged 45-65 years with Graves' hyperthyroidism that later progressed to Graves' ophthalmopathy.

V is TRBV18 and J is TRBJ2-5; 7 nucleotides match TRBD2. Per germline, CDR1 KGHSH and CDR2 LQKENI. The CDR3 loop spans 14 amino acids. V shed 1 base, J shed 2 bases, and the junction held 1 base outside the gene matches. The chain's CDR3 is CASSPREGQETQYF. Here the CDR3 DNA reads TGTGCCAGCTCACCACGGGAGGGACAAGAGACCCAGTACTTC.

This clonotype was seen many times. This sequence joins TRBV6-1 and TRBJ2-3; D is possibly TRBD2 (6 bases). The germline gives CDR1 MNHNS, CDR2 SASEGT. CDR3 length: 15 amino acids. Deletions cut 4 bases from V and 0 bases from J, with 11 bases between. CDR3 bases: TGTGCCAGCAGTGCCAAGCGGGTGAGCACAGATACGCAGTATTTT. Its protein is CASSAKRVSTDTQYF.

A word on this clonotype: This may be a read error, as it is one base from a much larger clone. This sequence joins TRBV6-1 and TRBJ1-1, with D perhaps TRBD1 (6 bases). The CDR3 contains 13 residues. Looked up from germline, CDR1 is MNHNS and CDR2 is SASEGT. The DNA for the CDR3 is TGTGCCAGCTGCTACCAGGGGAACGCTGAAGCTTTCTTT. Amino acid sequence: CASCYQGNAEAFF.

This clonotype was counted at least ten times. This chain links TRBV20-1 with TRBJ1-1, with D tentatively TRBD1 (6 bases). Germline CDR1 is DFQATT and CDR2 is SNEGSKA (reference sequence). Between the trimmed V and J ends, which lost 4 bases and 1 base, there was a span of 13 bases. This CDR3 is built from 14 residues. In nucleotides, the CDR3 is TGCAGTGCTAAGGCTGGACAGACGAACACTGAAGCTTTCTTT. Protein: CSAKAGQTNTEAFF.

V is TRBV27 and J is TRBJ2-7; TRBD1 matches 11 bases. The J segment lost 2 bases and the V segment lost 2 bases, leaving 2 bases of the junction unmatched. The CDR3 spans 15 residues. CDR1 and CDR2 (germline): MNHEY, SMNVEV (reference sequence). CDR3 amino acids: CASSLGTGGAYEQYF. The DNA for the CDR3 is TGTGCCAGCAGTTTAGGGACAGGGGGTGCCTACGAGCAGTACTTC.

The sample holds many counts of this clonotype. V usage is TRBV20-1 and J usage is TRBJ2-5; maybe TRBD1 (6 bases). Trimming took 5 bases from V and 3 from J, leaving 10 bases between them. There are 12 residues in the CDR3. CDR1 is DFQATT and CDR2 is SNEGSKA in the germline V gene (reference sequence). The CDR3 DNA sequence: TGCAGTGCTGTCAGGGGTGAAGAGACCCAGTACTTC. This sequence encodes CSAVRGEETQYF.

Worth noting for this clonotype: The junction departs from the called germline gene at one end, perhaps through a read error. The chain links TRBV5-1 to TRBJ2-2; D might be TRBD2 (6 bases). The CDR3 consists of 11 residues. Germline CDR1 reads SGHRS; CDR2 reads YFSETQ. The CDR3 DNA sequence: TGCGCCAGCAGCTTGGTCGGGGGGCTGTTTTTT. Protein product: CASSLVGGLFF.

This clonotype was counted only a few times. V gene TRBV10-3 combines with J gene TRBJ2-6; 11 nucleotides match TRBD2. The CDR3 covers 17 residues. In germline, CDR1 is ENHRY, CDR2 SYGVKD. The V and J ends lost 10 bases and 1 base, in that order; junction bases with no gene match: 9. The CDR3 DNA sequence: TGTGCCACATGGACTAGCGGGTTATATTCTGGGGCCAACGTCCTGACTTTC. Encoded protein: CATWTSGLYSGANVLTF.

In its sample, this clonotype was seen many times. The chain combines TRBV5-1 with TRBJ2-2; TRBD2 aligns across 13 bases. The germline CDR1 and CDR2 sequences are SGHRS and YFSETQ. The CDR3 runs 21 residues. The J segment lost 5 bases and the V segment lost 0 bases, leaving 16 bases of the junction unmatched. The CDR3 spells CASSLEPGLAGKGRRTGELFF. DNA of the CDR3: TGCGCCAGCAGCTTGGAACCGGGACTAGCGGGAAAGGGGAGGCGGACCGGGGAGCTGTTTTTT.

This clonotype was seen ten or more times. The chain couples TRBV5-1 to TRBJ1-6; 10 bases map to TRBD1. The CDR3 extends over 14 amino acids. V was pared by 4 bases and J by 8 bases, with 3 bases of the junction left unmatched. Per the germline V gene, CDR1 is SGHRS and CDR2 is YFSETQ. CDR3 in DNA: TGCGCCAGCAGCACGGGACAGGGGCATTCACCCCTCCACTTT. Protein: CASSTGQGHSPLHF.

Ten or more counts support this clonotype. V and J are TRBV11-3 and TRBJ2-5; D possibly corresponds to TRBD2 (5 bases). Germline assignment: CDR1 SGHNT and CDR2 YENEEA. The CDR3 is made up of 12 amino acids. V dropped 4 bases and J dropped 4 bases, with 7 bases sitting between them. This chain's CDR3 is CASSYGRETQYF. The DNA for the CDR3 is TGTGCCAGCAGCTATGGGAGAGAGACCCAGTACTTC.

This clonotype was recorded at least ten times. This rearrangement joins TRBV12-3 or TRBV12-4 to TRBJ1-1; D is perhaps TRBD1 (5 bases). Deletions cut 6 bases from V and 3 bases from J, with 8 bases between. CDR3 length: 12 amino acids. The CDR3 loop reads CASSAGDTEAFF. CDR3 nucleotide sequence: TGTGCCAGCAGCGCGGGGGACACTGAAGCTTTCTTT.

The gene calls are TRBV6-1 and TRBJ2-5, with D possibly called TRBD1 or TRBD2 (5 bases each). V was clipped by 10 bases and J by 4 bases, with 16 bases between them. CDR3 length: 13 residues. Germline V gene lookup returns CDR1 MNHNS and CDR2 SASEGT. The DNA of the CDR3 is TGTGCCAACGGGGCAGGGAAGGGAGAGACCCAGTACTTC. Its protein product is CANGAGKGETQYF.

This clonotype has a count of ten or more. DNA for the CDR3: TGTGCCAGCAGATTCAACAGGGGGGGACTAGCGGTAGGAACAGATACGCAGTATTTT. This codes for CASRFNRGGLAVGTDTQYF. This sequence joins TRBV28 and TRBJ2-3; 11 bases align to TRBD2. CDR1 is MDHEN and CDR2 is SYDVKM in the germline V gene. With V trimmed by 6 bases and J by 3 bases, 17 bases remained unmatched. CDR3 size: 19 residues.

This clonotype was recorded at least ten times. The rearrangement uses TRBV2 and TRBJ2-3; D is undetermined. The CDR3 consists of 11 residues. CDR1 and CDR2 from the germline V gene are SNHLY and FYNNEI. Trimming pared 3 bases from V and 3 bases from J, leaving 1 base between. CDR3 residues: CASSETDTQYF. CDR3 nucleotides: TGTGCCAGCAGTGAGACAGATACGCAGTATTTT.

Details on this clonotype: A read error may be the cause here, since a much bigger clone is one base away. CDR3 sequence reads: CVSIQGVPDIQYF. CDR3 bases: TGTGTCAGCATACAGGGTGTGCCAGACATTCAGTACTTC. The chain recombines TRBV6-1 with TRBJ2-4; maybe TRBD1 (6 bases). The length of the CDR3 is 13 residues. Germline assignment: CDR1 MNHNS and CDR2 SASEGT.

This clonotype came up many times. The rearrangement uses TRBV3-1 and TRBJ1-5; TRBD1 is a possible D gene (5 bases). The V end lost 1 base, the J end lost 2 bases, and 9 bases lay between the germline ends. CDR1 is LGHDT, CDR2 YNNKEL, per germline (reference sequence). This CDR3 is built from 15 residues. CDR3 sequence reads: CASSQGGTGNQPQHF. The DNA for the CDR3 is TGTGCCAGCAGCCAAGGGGGGACGGGCAATCAGCCCCAGCATTTT.

This clonotype was seen a handful of times. CDR3 region: CASSQESRGGNIQYF. In DNA form, the CDR3 reads TGCGCCAGCAGCCAAGAATCCAGGGGGGGAAACATTCAGTACTTC. The chain couples TRBV4-1 to TRBJ2-4, with D perhaps given as TRBD1 or TRBD2 (7 bases each). Trimming removed 0 bases at V and 6 bases at J, with 12 bases between. The CDR3 has 15 residues. The V gene's germline CDR1 is MGHRA and CDR2 YSYEKL.

This clonotype was counted ten times or more. The gene calls are TRBV27 and TRBJ2-7; 9 bases map to TRBD2. The germline V gene has CDR1 MNHEY and CDR2 SMNVEV (reference sequence). The CDR3 is made up of 17 amino acids. Trimming took 4 bases from V and 9 from J; bases not matched to a gene: 19. This chain's CDR3 is CASSWRGEAGGPRGQYF. The CDR3 DNA reads as TGTGCCAGCAGTTGGCGAGGGGAAGCGGGAGGACCCCGGGGGCAGTACTTC.

This clonotype appeared many times. V gene TRBV28 combines with J gene TRBJ1-5; the D gene is possibly TRBD1 (5 bases). Trimming pared 11 bases from V and 3 bases from J, leaving 11 bases between. CDR3 length equals 12 residues. Germline V CDR1 and CDR2: MDHEN, SYDVKM. CDR3 in amino acids: CAGAAFNQPQHF. For the CDR3, the DNA is TGTGCCGGGGCAGCATTCAATCAGCCCCAGCATTTT.

This clonotype has just a few counts. This may arise from a read error, as a much more abundant clone is one base away. V is TRBV20-1 and J is TRBJ2-7, with 9 bases that match TRBD2. This CDR3 region has 13 residues. Germline V gene sequence: CDR1 DFQATT, CDR2 SNEGSKA (reference sequence). CDR3 in DNA: TGCAGTGCTAATCGACTAGCGGCCTACGAGCGGTACTTC. Encoded protein: CSANRLAAYERYF.

The chain is built from TRBV24-1 and TRBJ2-3; D perhaps matches TRBD2 (6 bases). V lost 3 bases and J 4 bases, leaving 16 bases between the germline ends. The CDR3 totals 16 residues. The germline CDR1 and CDR2 sequences are KGHDR and SFDVKD. The CDR3 DNA sequence: TGTGCCACCAGTGATGGGGTTAGCGGCGACGCAGATACGCAGTATTTT. It encodes CATSDGVSGDADTQYF.

In its sample, this clonotype was seen many times. This chain links TRBV7-6 with TRBJ2-2; 10 bases map to TRBD1. CDR1 and CDR2 (germline): SGHVS, FNYEAQ. This CDR3 spans 16 amino acids. V trimming: 4 bases; J trimming: 5 bases; junction bases outside the gene matches: 7. CDR3 bases: TGTGCCAGCAGCTCCAGGGGACAGGGGCCAACCGGGGAGCTGTTTTTT. Translation: CASSSRGQGPTGELFF.

This clonotype has at least ten counts. The V and J genes are TRBV27 and TRBJ1-1; D remains ambiguous. In germline, CDR1 is MNHEY, CDR2 SMNVEV (reference sequence). This CDR3 is built from 13 residues. The V and J ends lost 6 bases and 11 bases respectively, with 19 bases between them. The CDR3 spells CASSPSEGRTAFF. Written as DNA, the CDR3 is TGTGCCAGCAGCCCCAGTGAAGGACGGACGGCTTTCTTT.

Remarks on this clonotype: One end of the junction fails to match germline, which may point to a read error. The gene calls are TRBV4-2 and TRBJ2-4; TRBD2 matches 8 bases. The CDR3 length is 17 residues. CDR1 and CDR2 from the germline V gene are LGHNA and YNFKEQ. Here the CDR3 DNA reads TGTGCCGGCAGCCAAGCAATAGCGGGATCGGGCAAAAACATTCAGTACTTC. Its protein product is CAGSQAIAGSGKNIQYF.

This clonotype was recorded a few times. The chain is built from TRBV7-9 and TRBJ1-4; the D gene is possibly TRBD1 (5 bases). Germline loops: CDR1 SEHNR, CDR2 FQNEAQ (reference sequence). The V end lost 3 bases, the J end lost 6 bases, and 14 bases lay between the germline ends. The CDR3 has 15 residues. CDR3 bases: TGTGCCAGCAGCTTCTCCGGGGGTGGGGATGAAAAACTGTTTTTT. Its translation is CASSFSGGGDEKLFF.

This clonotype was recorded at least ten times. The chain recombines TRBV28 with TRBJ2-5, with TRBD1 identical over 7 bases. Germline trimming cut 6 bases from V and 5 bases from J; bases unmatched to any gene: 9. The CDR3 length is 14 residues. Germline loops: CDR1 MDHEN, CDR2 SYDVKM. CDR3 nucleotide sequence: TGTGCCAGCAGGAAGGGACAGTTAAGGGAGACCCAGTACTTC. It specifies CASRKGQLRETQYF.

This clonotype was seen at least ten times. The gene calls are TRBV18 and TRBJ2-7; D remains unclear. V lost 0 bases to trimming and J lost 1 base, with 4 bases between them. The germline V gene has CDR1 KGHSH and CDR2 LQKENI. CDR3 length equals 13 residues. CDR3 sequence reads: CASSPPSSYEQYF. The CDR3 DNA is TGTGCCAGCTCACCACCCTCTTCCTACGAGCAGTACTTC.

This clonotype was observed at least ten times. The J gene is TRBJ1-5, the V gene TRBV28, with D maybe TRBD1 (6 bases). The CDR3 spans 15 residues. Trimming left V 5 bases short and J 6 bases short, with 17 bases between. CDR1 is MDHEN and CDR2 is SYDVKM in the germline V gene. The CDR3 DNA reads TGTGCCAGCAGTGTTAGTGGGCAGGGGATTCAGCCCCAGCATTTT. Translating gives CASSVSGQGIQPQHF.

Ten or more counts support this clonotype. The V and J genes are TRBV29-1 and TRBJ2-3, with D perhaps TRBD2 (7 bases). Germline V gene lookup returns CDR1 SQVTM and CDR2 ANQGSEA. CDR3 size: 12 residues. Deletions cut 7 bases from V and 6 bases from J, with 14 bases between. CDR3 nucleotide sequence: TGCAGCGCCCTACCGGGGGGCGATACGCAGTATTTT. Its protein is CSALPGGDTQYF.

This sequence joins TRBV5-8 and TRBJ1-2, with D tentatively TRBD1 (6 bases). The ends were cut back, 4 bases at V and 0 bases at J, with 13 bases in the middle. The CDR3 consists of 15 residues. In germline, CDR1 is SGHTS, CDR2 YDEGEE. CDR3 sequence: CASSRLTGPNYGYTF. For the CDR3, the DNA is TGTGCCAGCAGCCGATTGACAGGTCCTAACTATGGCTACACCTTC.

The sample holds many counts of this clonotype. The CDR3 is CASSSITGEGGYNEQFF. The CDR3, as DNA: TGTGCCAGCAGCTCCATTACGGGGGAGGGCGGTTACAATGAGCAGTTCTTC. The chain is built from TRBV11-1 and TRBJ2-1, with 7 bases identical to TRBD2. The junction had 13 bases not matched to a gene; V was cut back by 4 bases and J by 4 bases. CDR3 length: 17 residues. The V gene's germline CDR1 is SGHAT and CDR2 FQDESV (reference sequence).